This T cell receptor (beta chain) was documented in a study of brain T cells in children with intractable seizures listed by TCRdb under 2021. Regarding the study in general: Resected brain tissue from about 50 pediatric epilepsy surgery cases was initially screened for immune gene transcripts with a NanoString immunology panel. Among the roughly 12 selected surgery cases, pre-surgery blood was additionally sequenced for eight, leaving four cases with brain tissue only. The full study reports these points: Sequencing depth differed between pre- and post-surgery blood, so clones missing from the pre-surgery sample may reflect undersampling. Viral specificity was inferred solely from CDR3 sequence similarity, and the HCMV serostatus of the patients was not known.

The germline V gene sets CDR1 to MDHEN and CDR2 to SYDVKM. The CDR3 starts with the cysteine, ends with the phenylalanine, and has 16 residues. The kept DNA is CDR3 alone, 48 bases in frame from the first base. Germline trimming: 5 bases from V, 3 bases from J; junction bases outside gene matches: 11. As concerns this clone: The antigen this receptor binds is unknown. It has no much larger one-base neighbor in the sample; base qualities were not kept.

The immunoSEQ assay was applied to genomic DNA to generate the TCR beta chain sequences. The study's own analysis went as follows. Any CDR3 sequence that did not begin with the conserved framework cysteine at position 104 was removed by hand. To get clonality, the normalized Shannon's Diversity Index was subtracted from one, giving values from 0 (maximal diversity) to 1 (oligoclonal). Differences in the frequency of the same CDR3 between samples, such as brain versus blood, were assessed with chi-squared comparison-of-proportions tests. Public clonotypes were identified by searching immuneACCESS, and similarity to known antiviral clonotypes was assessed with the VDJdb browser. The table comes from immuneACCESS by way of TCRdb, which keeps in-frame sequences with V and J called. Part of the clones is missing from these tables; in studies checked, under half for an unresolved V gene and the rest for unknown reasons. V and J calls and clone size are as listed in that table; D and trimming were resolved from the DNA. The sample data list 340,000 or so clones, and approximately 93% of these were observed just once. Together, the top ten hold roughly 5.8% of the sample.

The intended sense of this specimen's time point label: blood from clinic visit 5 months post-surgery; TSC patient then seizure free. Surgery cases with the highest brain T cell transcript signatures were selected for TCR beta chain sequencing of brain tissue and, where available, blood. Before surgery, patients had received at least one anti-epileptic drug. The TCR-sequenced patients were children whose drug-resistant epilepsy was caused by tuberous sclerosis complex, focal cortical dysplasia, Rasmussen encephalitis or hemimegalencephaly. Bulk genomic DNA was extracted from unsorted brain tissue and whole blood with the Monarch genomic DNA purification kit.

The receptor chain draws on TRBV28 and TRBJ1-2, and TRBD1 aligns with 8 junction nucleotides. This receptor was identified in a boy less than two years old with tuberous sclerosis and intractable seizures. Sequencing used peripheral blood, obtained 5 to 6 months after surgery. The CDR3 amino acid sequence is: CASSPRQGRQYYGYTF. The DNA sequence follows: TGTGCCAGCAGTCCACGACAGGGGAGGCAGTACTATGGCTACACCTTC.